The rows below give T cell receptor beta chains drawn from one sample of a study of graft-versus-host responses after intestinal transplantation. Sequencing used immunoSEQ multiplex PCR; TCRdb keeps in-frame clones, though not all of them. This sample has fewer than 25,000 clones; 40% to 55% occur once, and the top ten carry 0.88%. Sequenced here: alloreactive CD4+ T cells from a mixed lymphocyte reaction culture, sampled before intestinal transplant. The receptor source for this set is a human patient who received an intestinal transplant. The CDR3 runs from the conserved cysteine through the conserved F or W. D genes are given only for firm matches. Not all rows give a size; the values are once, few, many and, for expanded clones, a class.

j_gene: TRBJ1-3; v_gene: TRBV5-4; d_gene: -; abundance: few; CDR3aa: CASSLLGNTIYF; CDR3nt: TGTGCCAGCAGCTTGCTTGGAAACACCATATATTTT
j_gene: TRBJ1-2; v_gene: TRBV18; d_gene: TRBD1; abundance: -; CDR3aa: CASSPTGGNGYTF; CDR3nt: TGTGCCAGCTCACCGACAGGGGGAAATGGCTACACCTTC
j_gene: TRBJ2-1; v_gene: TRBV9; d_gene: TRBD2; abundance: -; CDR3aa: CASSVGVGGNEQFF; CDR3nt: TGTGCCAGCAGCGTAGGGGTGGGGGGGAATGAGCAGTTCTTC
j_gene: TRBJ2-6; v_gene: TRBV5-1; d_gene: TRBD1; abundance: -; CDR3aa: CASSRQGEAGANVLTF; CDR3nt: TGCGCCAGCAGTCGACAGGGTGAAGCTGGGGCCAACGTCCTGACTTTC
j_gene: TRBJ2-7; v_gene: TRBV6-1; d_gene: TRBD2; abundance: -; CDR3aa: CASSVFSGGTEQYF; CDR3nt: TGTGCCAGCAGTGTGTTTAGCGGGGGAACCGAGCAGTACTTC
j_gene: TRBJ2-3; v_gene: TRBV2; d_gene: TRBD1; abundance: -; CDR3aa: CASSLGQLSTDTQYF; CDR3nt: TGTGCCAGCAGCCTGGGACAGCTCAGCACAGATACGCAGTATTTT
j_gene: TRBJ1-2; v_gene: TRBV6-1; d_gene: -; abundance: -; CDR3aa: CASSLHGPPATLYTF; CDR3nt: TGTGCCAGCAGTCTACATGGGCCCCCGGCCACGCTTTACACCTTC
j_gene: TRBJ1-2; v_gene: TRBV6-5; d_gene: -; abundance: -; CDR3aa: CASRDSTYGYTF; CDR3nt: TGTGCCAGCAGGGACAGTACCTATGGCTACACCTTC
j_gene: TRBJ2-3; v_gene: TRBV10-3; d_gene: TRBD1; abundance: few; CDR3aa: CAISPGGPTDTQYF; CDR3nt: TGTGCCATCAGTCCAGGGGGCCCCACAGATACGCAGTATTTT
j_gene: TRBJ1-2; v_gene: TRBV6-5; d_gene: -; abundance: -; CDR3aa: CASSPRRGRVVGTF; CDR3nt: TGTGCCAGCAGCCCCAGGAGGGGCCGTGTAGTCGGCACCTTC
j_gene: TRBJ1-1; v_gene: TRBV5-1; d_gene: -; abundance: few; CDR3aa: CASSFNGDTEAFF; CDR3nt: TGCGCCAGCAGCTTTAATGGAGACACTGAAGCTTTCTTT
j_gene: TRBJ2-5; v_gene: TRBV2; d_gene: -; abundance: -; CDR3aa: CASTRELGETQYF; CDR3nt: TGTGCCAGCACCCGGGAATTGGGGGAGACCCAGTACTTC
j_gene: TRBJ1-1; v_gene: TRBV9; d_gene: TRBD1; abundance: few; CDR3aa: CASSVTGGGGTEAFF; CDR3nt: TGTGCCAGCAGCGTCACAGGGGGCGGCGGCACTGAAGCTTTCTTT
j_gene: TRBJ2-5; v_gene: TRBV7-6; d_gene: -; abundance: -; CDR3aa: CASMGETQYF; CDR3nt: TGTGCCAGCATGGGCGAGACCCAGTACTTC
j_gene: TRBJ2-2; v_gene: TRBV6-7; d_gene: -; abundance: -; CDR3aa: CASSYSMGRGYTGELFF; CDR3nt: TGTGCCAGCAGTTACTCGATGGGGCGCGGATACACCGGGGAGCTGTTTTTT
j_gene: TRBJ1-1; v_gene: TRBV7-9; d_gene: -; abundance: -; CDR3aa: CASSPSRTVNTEAFF; CDR3nt: TGTGCCAGCAGCCCGAGCCGGACAGTGAACACTGAAGCTTTCTTT
j_gene: TRBJ1-2; v_gene: TRBV10-3; d_gene: -; abundance: -; CDR3aa: CASRQDPSNYGYTF; CDR3nt: TGTGCCAGCAGACAGGACCCATCTAACTATGGCTACACCTTC
j_gene: TRBJ2-1; v_gene: TRBV9; d_gene: -; abundance: -; CDR3aa: CASSVGANNEQFF; CDR3nt: TGTGCCAGCAGCGTAGGGGCAAACAATGAGCAGTTCTTC
j_gene: TRBJ2-3; v_gene: TRBV7-9; d_gene: -; abundance: -; CDR3aa: CASSLWAADTQYF; CDR3nt: TGTGCCAGCAGCTTATGGGCCGCAGATACGCAGTATTTT
j_gene: TRBJ2-3; v_gene: TRBV29-1; d_gene: TRBD1; abundance: -; CDR3aa: CSVRDRGPGDTQYF; CDR3nt: TGCAGCGTTAGGGACAGGGGCCCGGGGGATACGCAGTATTTT
j_gene: TRBJ2-5; v_gene: TRBV5-8; d_gene: -; abundance: -; CDR3aa: CASSEGRGLQETQYF; CDR3nt: TGTGCCAGCAGCGAGGGGCGGGGGCTCCAAGAGACCCAGTACTTC
j_gene: TRBJ1-1; v_gene: TRBV5-1; d_gene: -; abundance: few; CDR3aa: CASSLSPDFITEAFF; CDR3nt: TGCGCCAGCAGCTTGTCTCCAGACTTCATCACTGAAGCTTTCTTT
j_gene: TRBJ1-5; v_gene: TRBV4-2; d_gene: TRBD1; abundance: -; CDR3aa: CASSPLPGGGNQPQHF; CDR3nt: TGTGCCAGCAGCCCCCTCCCAGGGGGAGGCAATCAGCCCCAGCATTTT
j_gene: TRBJ1-2; v_gene: TRBV12-5; d_gene: TRBD1; abundance: -; CDR3aa: CASGSWTGHNYGYTF; CDR3nt: TGTGCTAGTGGTTCCTGGACAGGGCATAACTATGGCTACACCTTC
j_gene: TRBJ2-7; v_gene: TRBV7-8; d_gene: -; abundance: -; CDR3aa: CASSLHYEQYF; CDR3nt: TGTGCCAGCAGCTTACACTACGAGCAGTACTTC
j_gene: TRBJ2-7; v_gene: TRBV5-1; d_gene: TRBD2; abundance: -; CDR3aa: CASSWASGGSEYF; CDR3nt: TGCGCCAGCAGCTGGGCGAGCGGGGGGTCCGAGTACTTC
j_gene: TRBJ1-2; v_gene: TRBV6-5; d_gene: -; abundance: -; CDR3aa: CASSYLALPNYGYTF; CDR3nt: TGTGCCAGCAGTTATCTGGCCCTCCCTAACTATGGCTACACCTTC
j_gene: TRBJ2-7; v_gene: TRBV7-9; d_gene: TRBD2; abundance: -; CDR3aa: CASSPVGRGSYEQYF; CDR3nt: TGTGCCAGCAGCCCCGTAGGGCGGGGGAGCTACGAGCAGTACTTC
j_gene: TRBJ2-7; v_gene: TRBV9; d_gene: -; abundance: -; CDR3aa: CASSVAGDEQYF; CDR3nt: TGTGCCAGCAGCGTAGCTGGAGACGAGCAGTACTTC
j_gene: TRBJ2-7; v_gene: TRBV23-1; d_gene: -; abundance: few; CDR3aa: CASSRRGSYEQYF; CDR3nt: TGCGCCAGCAGTCGGCGCGGCTCCTACGAGCAGTACTTC
j_gene: TRBJ2-1; v_gene: TRBV5-5; d_gene: -; abundance: -; CDR3aa: CASSWGLAPYNEQFF; CDR3nt: TGTGCCAGCAGCTGGGGCCTGGCCCCCTACAATGAGCAGTTCTTC
j_gene: TRBJ2-3; v_gene: TRBV6-4; d_gene: -; abundance: -; CDR3aa: CASSDSGGTQYF; CDR3nt: TGTGCCAGCAGTGACTCTGGAGGTACGCAGTATTTT
j_gene: TRBJ2-5; v_gene: TRBV18; d_gene: -; abundance: -; CDR3aa: CASSPLAPGPGGETQYF; CDR3nt: TGTGCCAGCTCACCACTGGCCCCGGGCCCCGGGGGAGAGACCCAGTACTTC
j_gene: TRBJ2-2; v_gene: TRBV7-9; d_gene: -; abundance: -; CDR3aa: CASSPRGRNTGELFF; CDR3nt: TGTGCCAGCAGCCCCCGGGGGAGGAACACCGGGGAGCTGTTTTTT
j_gene: TRBJ2-7; v_gene: TRBV2; d_gene: TRBD1; abundance: -; CDR3aa: CASGQGPYEQYF; CDR3nt: TGTGCCAGCGGACAGGGCCCCTACGAGCAGTACTTC
j_gene: TRBJ2-7; v_gene: TRBV10-2; d_gene: -; abundance: -; CDR3aa: CASSQGHASSYEQYF; CDR3nt: TGCGCCAGCAGCCAAGGACACGCGAGCTCCTACGAGCAGTACTTC
j_gene: TRBJ2-7; v_gene: TRBV18; d_gene: TRBD2; abundance: few; CDR3aa: CASSPQGLAGGEQYF; CDR3nt: TGTGCCAGCTCACCCCAGGGACTAGCGGGGGGCGAGCAGTACTTC
j_gene: TRBJ2-7; v_gene: TRBV7-8; d_gene: TRBD2; abundance: -; CDR3aa: CASSRLAGFRNEQYF; CDR3nt: TGTGCCAGCAGCCGACTAGCGGGGTTTAGGAACGAGCAGTACTTC
j_gene: TRBJ2-3; v_gene: TRBV10-3; d_gene: -; abundance: -; CDR3aa: CAITAGGSTDTQYF; CDR3nt: TGTGCCATCACGGCTGGGGGGAGCACAGATACGCAGTATTTT
j_gene: TRBJ1-5; v_gene: TRBV6-6; d_gene: TRBD1; abundance: -; CDR3aa: CASRWDSLNQPQHF; CDR3nt: TGTGCCAGCAGGTGGGACAGTTTAAATCAGCCCCAGCATTTT
j_gene: TRBJ2-1; v_gene: TRBV7-7; d_gene: -; abundance: -; CDR3aa: CASSPRRGHNEQFF; CDR3nt: TGTGCTAGCAGCCCCCGGCGGGGCCACAATGAGCAGTTCTTC
j_gene: TRBJ2-1; v_gene: TRBV7-2; d_gene: TRBD2; abundance: -; CDR3aa: CASSLGGGPNEQFF; CDR3nt: TGTGCCAGCAGCTTAGGGGGGGGTCCTAATGAGCAGTTCTTC
j_gene: TRBJ1-6; v_gene: TRBV28; d_gene: -; abundance: few; CDR3aa: CASSLSRGGRDSPLHF; CDR3nt: TGTGCCAGCAGCCTATCGCGGGGGGGGAGAGACTCACCCCTCCACTTT
j_gene: TRBJ2-4; v_gene: TRBV10-3; d_gene: -; abundance: few; CDR3aa: CATAKVGADIQYF; CDR3nt: TGTGCCACCGCAAAAGTAGGAGCAGACATTCAGTACTTC